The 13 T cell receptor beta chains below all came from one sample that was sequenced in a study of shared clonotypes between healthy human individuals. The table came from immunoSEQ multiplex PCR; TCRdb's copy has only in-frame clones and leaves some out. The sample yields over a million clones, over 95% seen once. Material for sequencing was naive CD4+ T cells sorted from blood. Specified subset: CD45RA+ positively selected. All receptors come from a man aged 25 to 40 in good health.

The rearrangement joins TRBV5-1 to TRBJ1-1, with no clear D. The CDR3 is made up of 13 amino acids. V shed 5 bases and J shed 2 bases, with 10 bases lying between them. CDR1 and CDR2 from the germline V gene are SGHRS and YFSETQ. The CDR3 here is CASRQEPNTEAFF. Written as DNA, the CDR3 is TGCGCCAGCAGGCAGGAACCTAACACTGAAGCTTTCTTT.

In nucleotides, the CDR3 is TGTGCCAGCAGTTACCGGGACAGGAACAATGAGCAGTTCTTC. It is translated as CASSYRDRNNEQFF. This chain connects TRBV6-6 to TRBJ2-1; 8 nucleotides line up with TRBD1. The V gene's germline CDR1 is MNHNY and CDR2 SVGAGI (reference sequence). The CDR3 sequence is 14 residues long. Unmatched junction bases numbered 2, after V lost 2 bases and J lost 5 bases.

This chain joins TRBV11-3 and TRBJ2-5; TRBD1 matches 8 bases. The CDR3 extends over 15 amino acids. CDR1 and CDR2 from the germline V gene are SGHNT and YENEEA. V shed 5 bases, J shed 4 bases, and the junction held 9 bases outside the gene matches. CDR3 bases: TGTGCCAGCAGCCGAGGCGGCAGGGGGCGAGAGACCCAGTACTTC. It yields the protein CASSRGGRGRETQYF.

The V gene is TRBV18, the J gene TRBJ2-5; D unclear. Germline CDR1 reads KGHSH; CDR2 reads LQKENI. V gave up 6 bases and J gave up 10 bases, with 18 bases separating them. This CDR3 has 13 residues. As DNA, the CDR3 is TGTGCCAGCTCCCAAGAAACAATCATGGGCCAGTACTTC. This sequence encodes CASSQETIMGQYF.

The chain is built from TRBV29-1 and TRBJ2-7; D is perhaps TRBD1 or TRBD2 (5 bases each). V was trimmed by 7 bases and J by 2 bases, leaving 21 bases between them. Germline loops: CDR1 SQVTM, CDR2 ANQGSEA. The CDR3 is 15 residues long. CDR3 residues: CSAGKPGPTAYEQYF. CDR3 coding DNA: TGCAGCGCTGGAAAACCGGGGCCGACAGCCTACGAGCAGTACTTC.

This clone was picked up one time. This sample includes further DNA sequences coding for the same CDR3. The CDR3 region is CASSYSGSGANVLTF. The CDR3 DNA reads as TGTGCCAGCAGTTACTCGGGGAGCGGGGCCAACGTCCTGACTTTC. This chain connects TRBV6-5 to TRBJ2-6; maybe TRBD2 (5 bases). Germline V CDR1 and CDR2: MNHEY, SVGAGI. Trimming pared 0 bases from V and 4 bases from J, leaving 7 bases between. The CDR3 consists of 15 residues.

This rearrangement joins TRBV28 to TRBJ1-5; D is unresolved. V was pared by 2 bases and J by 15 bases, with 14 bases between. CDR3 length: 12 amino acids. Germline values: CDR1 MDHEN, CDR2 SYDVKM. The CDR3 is CASSLAEGSVHF. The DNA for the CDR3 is TGTGCCAGCAGTTTAGCTGAGGGTTCGGTGCATTTT.

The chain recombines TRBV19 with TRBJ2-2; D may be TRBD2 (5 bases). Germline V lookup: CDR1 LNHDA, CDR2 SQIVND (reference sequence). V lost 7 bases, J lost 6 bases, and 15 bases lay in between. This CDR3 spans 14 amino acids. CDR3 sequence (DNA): TGTGCCAGTATGAGGATGGGAGACTCCGGGGAGCTGTTTTTT. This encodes CASMRMGDSGELFF.

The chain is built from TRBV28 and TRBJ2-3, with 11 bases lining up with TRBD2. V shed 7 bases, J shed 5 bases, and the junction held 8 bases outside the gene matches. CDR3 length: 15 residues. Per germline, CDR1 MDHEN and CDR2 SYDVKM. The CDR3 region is CASTFSGRAGDTQYF. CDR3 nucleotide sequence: TGTGCCAGCACTTTTAGCGGGAGGGCCGGAGATACGCAGTATTTT.

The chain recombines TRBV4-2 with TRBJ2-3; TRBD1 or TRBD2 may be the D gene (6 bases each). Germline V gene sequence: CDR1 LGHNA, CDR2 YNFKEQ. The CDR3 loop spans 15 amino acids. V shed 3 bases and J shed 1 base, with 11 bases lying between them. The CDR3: CASSQRDTRTDTQYF. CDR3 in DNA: TGTGCCAGCAGCCAGCGGGACACCCGCACAGATACGCAGTATTTT.

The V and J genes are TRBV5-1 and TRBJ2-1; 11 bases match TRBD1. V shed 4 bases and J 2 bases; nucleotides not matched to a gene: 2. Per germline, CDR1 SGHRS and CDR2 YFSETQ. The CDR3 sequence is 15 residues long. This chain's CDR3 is CASSEGQGAYNEQFF. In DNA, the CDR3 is TGCGCCAGCAGCGAGGGACAGGGGGCCTACAATGAGCAGTTCTTC.

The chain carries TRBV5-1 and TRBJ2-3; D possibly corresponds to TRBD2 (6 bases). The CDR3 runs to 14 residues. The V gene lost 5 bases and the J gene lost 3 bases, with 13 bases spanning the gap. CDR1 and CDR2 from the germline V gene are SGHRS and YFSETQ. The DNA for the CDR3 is TGCGCCAGCAGTGGGGGGATTCGAACAGATACGCAGTATTTT. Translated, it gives CASSGGIRTDTQYF.

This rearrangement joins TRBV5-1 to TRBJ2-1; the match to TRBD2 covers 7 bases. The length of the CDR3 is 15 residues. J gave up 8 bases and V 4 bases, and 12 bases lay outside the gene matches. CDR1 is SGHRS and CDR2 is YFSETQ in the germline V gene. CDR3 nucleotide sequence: TGCGCCAGCAGCCAACCTAGCGGCCTCCGTGATGAGCAGTTCTTC. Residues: CASSQPSGLRDEQFF.